The TCR beta chain under discussion was sequenced for a study of blood T cells in healthy people across ages. In this sample, this clonotype turned up many times. CDR1 is DFQATT, CDR2 SNEGSKA, per germline (reference sequence). V shed 3 bases and J 6 bases; nucleotides not matched to a gene: 5. The CDR3 totals 13 residues. A second about 6 to 12 cycle PCR used barcoded and J-beta primers. A minimum of 3 million CDR3-containing paired-end reads was obtained for each sample. TCRdb analysed the 5' RACE reads with MiXCR anew, one entry per CDR3 protein. The sample contains around 650,000 distinct CDR3 sequences, approximately 30% of which appear only once.

The receptor's source is an elderly woman in good health. The sample taken for sequencing was blood. V gene TRBV20-1 combines with J gene TRBJ2-7; 10 bases agree with TRBD1. For the CDR3, the DNA is TGCAGTGCTAGTGGGACAGGGGTCGGCGAGCAGTACTTC. Translation: CSASGTGVGEQYF.